This passage covers 20 T cell receptor beta chains from one sample sequenced in a study of beta chain features in type 1 diabetes. What was sequenced were expressed TCRB transcripts, since all of the isolated RNA had been reverse transcribed. Using immunoSEQ multiplex PCR, the repertoire was profiled, and TCRdb retains in-frame clones only, with some absent. Among about half a million clones listed, roughly 10% were seen once. Sample: naive CD4+ T cells from blood. The source is a young woman in good health.

Only a few counts were recorded for this clone. V usage is TRBV28 and J usage is TRBJ2-6, with 7 positions matching TRBD1. Germline CDR1 reads MDHEN; CDR2 reads SYDVKM. Germline trimming cut 6 bases from V and 1 base from J; bases unmatched to any gene: 15. The CDR3 has 19 residues. The CDR3 region is CASSQFLPQTGSGANVLTF. CDR3 in DNA: TGTGCCAGCAGCCAGTTCCTCCCCCAGACAGGGTCTGGGGCCAACGTCCTGACTTTC.

This clone showed up just a few times. This chain connects TRBV7-2 to TRBJ2-1; no firm D call. The CDR3 runs 13 residues. Germline V gene data show CDR1 as SGHTA and CDR2 as FQGNSA. Trimming pared 4 bases from V and 3 bases from J, leaving 7 bases between. The CDR3 nucleotides read TGTGCCAGCAGCTCGCAGAACTACAATGAGCAGTTCTTC. Its translation: CASSSQNYNEQFF.

This clone was picked up a small number of times. This chain connects TRBV27 to TRBJ2-7; 8 nucleotides agree with TRBD1. Germline loops: CDR1 MNHEY, CDR2 SMNVEV (reference sequence). The junction had 8 bases not matched to a gene; V was cut back by 5 bases and J by 5 bases. This CDR3 contains 14 residues. CDR3 DNA: TGTGCCAGCAGTAAACGGACAGGGAGTGACGAGCAGTACGTC. Amino acids: CASSKRTGSDEQYV.

This chain joins TRBV27 and TRBJ2-3, with 8 bases that match TRBD2. Germline V gene sequence: CDR1 MNHEY, CDR2 SMNVEV (reference sequence). CDR3 length: 16 amino acids. With 6 bases clipped from V and 2 bases from J, the junction kept 10 bases outside the gene matches. The DNA for the CDR3 is TGTGCCAGCAGGAACACCGGGGGGGTGGCCACAGATACGCAGTATTTT. Protein sequence: CASRNTGGVATDTQYF.

The rearrangement uses TRBV18 and TRBJ2-7; TRBD1 agrees at 12 bases. Trimming at V came to 4 bases and at J to 6 bases, leaving 4 bases not matched to a gene. CDR1 KGHSH and CDR2 LQKENI come from the germline V gene. This CDR3 spans 14 amino acids. CDR3 DNA: TGTGCCAGCTCACGGGGACAGGGGGCGTTCGAGCAGTACTTC. Its translation: CASSRGQGAFEQYF.

The chain is built from TRBV18 and TRBJ1-1; the D is unclear. This CDR3 comprises 12 residues. The germline CDR1 and CDR2 sequences are KGHSH and LQKENI. V was pared by 4 bases and J by 7 bases, with 10 bases between. The CDR3 spells CASSRAVDEAFF. CDR3 DNA: TGTGCCAGCTCACGGGCAGTTGATGAAGCTTTCTTT.

This clone was picked up a small number of times. V gene TRBV2 combines with J gene TRBJ2-1; D gene ambiguous. Trimming pared 6 bases from V and 5 bases from J, leaving 11 bases between. The V gene's germline CDR1 is SNHLY and CDR2 FYNNEI. The CDR3 is made up of 13 amino acids. The DNA for the CDR3 is TGTGCCAGCAGGGCGGACGGCCACAATGAGCAGTTCTTC. Protein: CASRADGHNEQFF. The full variable domain, with the rest looked up from reference TRBV2 and TRBJ2-1, is EPEVTQTPSHQVTQMGQEVILRCVPISNHLYFYWYRQILGQKVEFLVSFYNNEISEKSEIFDDQFSVERPDGSNFTLKIRSTKLEDSAMYFCASRADGHNEQFFGPGTRLTVL.

Notes on this clone: The sample has other DNA sequences that encode this CDR3 too. The chain uses TRBV9 and TRBJ2-1; no reliable D call. V was clipped by 0 bases and J by 2 bases, with 3 bases between them. The germline V gene encodes CDR1 SGDLS and CDR2 YYNGEE. CDR3 size: 13 residues. The CDR3 is CASSVVAYNEQFF. CDR3 bases: TGTGCCAGCAGCGTAGTGGCCTACAATGAGCAGTTCTTC.

In this sample, this clone turned up a few times. The chain has TRBV4-2 and TRBJ2-7, with D perhaps matching TRBD1 (6 bases). Trimming took 5 bases from V and 2 from J, leaving 13 bases between them. CDR1 and CDR2 (germline): LGHNA, YNFKEQ. The CDR3 spans 14 residues. In DNA, the CDR3 is TGTGCCAGCAGCTCCCAAGGGGGACCCTACGAGCAGTACTTC. Its translation is CASSSQGGPYEQYF.

This clone was counted a few times. The chain recombines TRBV27 with TRBJ2-1; D unclear. Germline assignment: CDR1 MNHEY and CDR2 SMNVEV (reference sequence). The CDR3 is 13 residues long. The germline V and J ends were trimmed by 2 bases and 7 bases, with 9 bases remaining between them. CDR3 sequence (DNA): TGTGCCAGCAGTTTACGAGTGGGTAATGAGCAGTTCTTC. It yields the protein CASSLRVGNEQFF.

This clone was observed a few times. The chain uses TRBV29-1 and TRBJ2-7; D assignment may be TRBD1 or TRBD2 (5 bases each). Trimming pared 7 bases from V and 2 bases from J, leaving 12 bases between. This CDR3 contains 12 residues. Germline CDR1 SQVTM, CDR2 ANQGSEA. CDR3 DNA sequence: TGCAGCGCTATCCGGGGCACCTACGAGCAGTACTTC. Protein: CSAIRGTYEQYF.

This chain uses TRBV25-1 with TRBJ2-7, with TRBD2 as a possible D gene (6 bases). V lost 8 bases, J lost 3 bases, and 14 bases lay in between. The CDR3 runs to 13 residues. The germline gives CDR1 MGHDK, CDR2 SYGVNS. The CDR3 bases are TGTGCCAGCTGGGCCAACGGGGGCTACGAGCAGTACTTC. Protein: CASWANGGYEQYF.

This clone appeared a few times. This chain connects TRBV7-2 to TRBJ2-5; D gene unclear. The CDR3 is 13 residues long. Trimming stripped 4 bases from V and 5 bases from J, with 11 bases between. Germline CDR1 is SGHTA and CDR2 is FQGNSA. The CDR3 region is CASSSIFAETQYF. The CDR3 DNA follows: TGTGCCAGCAGCTCCATTTTCGCGGAGACCCAGTACTTC.

The V gene is TRBV11-3, the J gene TRBJ2-7, with D possibly being TRBD2 (6 bases). Trimming took 1 base from V and 3 from J, leaving 13 bases between them. The CDR3 is 15 residues long. CDR1 SGHNT and CDR2 YENEEA come from the germline V gene. CDR3 DNA sequence: TGTGCCAGCAGCTTAGGCGATGCCGGGAGCTACGAGCAGTACTTC. Translated: CASSLGDAGSYEQYF.

This clone was seen a few times. The chain joins TRBV2 to TRBJ1-6; D is unresolved. CDR3 size: 14 residues. Germline CDR1 and CDR2: SNHLY and FYNNEI. Trimming took 2 bases from V and 7 from J, leaving 9 bases between them. The CDR3 coding sequence is TGTGCCAGCAGTGAAAATCGGCGGAATTCACCCCTCCACTTT. Translation: CASSENRRNSPLHF.

With respect to this clone: Other DNA sequences within the sample encode an identical CDR3. The J gene is TRBJ2-2, the V gene TRBV4-3; the D is unclear. V lost 4 bases and J 1 base, leaving 7 bases between the germline ends. Germline V lookup: CDR1 LGHNA, CDR2 YSLEER. This CDR3 contains 14 residues. DNA for the CDR3: TGCGCCAGCAGCCCGGGCGGGAACACCGGGGAGCTGTTTTTT. It encodes CASSPGGNTGELFF.

This clone turned up a few times. J is TRBJ2-2 and V is TRBV29-1; no clear D. V was trimmed by 7 bases and J by 1 base, leaving 4 bases between them. Germline-derived CDR1 and CDR2 are SQVTM and ANQGSEA. The CDR3 is 11 amino acids. CDR3 DNA sequence: TGCAGCGGCGGGAACACCGGGGAGCTGTTTTTT. Protein product: CSGGNTGELFF.

This clone was seen more than once but under ten times. This rearrangement joins TRBV4-1 to TRBJ1-6; D unclear. V was pared by 0 bases and J by 16 bases, with 7 bases between. The CDR3 runs to 11 residues. CDR1 MGHRA and CDR2 YSYEKL come from the germline V gene. The CDR3 loop reads CASSQDRYLHF. The CDR3 DNA sequence: TGCGCCAGCAGCCAAGATCGTTATCTCCACTTT.

This chain joins TRBV9 and TRBJ2-2, with D unresolved. The CDR3 is made up of 12 amino acids. V was clipped by 6 bases and J by 0 bases, with 3 bases between them. Germline V gene lookup returns CDR1 SGDLS and CDR2 YYNGEE. The CDR3: CASNANTGELFF. CDR3 coding DNA: TGTGCCAGCAACGCGAACACCGGGGAGCTGTTTTTT.

This clone was observed a handful of times. The chain links TRBV29-1 to TRBJ2-5; no clear D gene. CDR3 length: 13 residues. The ends were cut back, 5 bases at V and 1 base at J, with 11 bases in the middle. CDR1 is SQVTM, CDR2 ANQGSEA, per germline. The CDR3 sequence: CSVKTVFQETQYF. CDR3 coding DNA: TGCAGCGTTAAAACAGTGTTCCAAGAGACCCAGTACTTC.